This TCR beta chain was found in a study of shared clonotypes between healthy human individuals. Findings of the study overall: The low donor count limited represented genetic and exposure-history diversity.

A single count supports this clone. Its target is unknown. TCRdb's copy holds only in-frame clones and misses some; the assay was immunoSEQ multiplex PCR. The repertoire includes roughly 500,000 clones, almost 80% of them detected once, and around 12% sits in the top ten. In germline, CDR1 is MNHNS, CDR2 SASEGT. The CDR3 extends over 13 amino acids. V was pared by 3 bases and J by 5 bases, with 7 bases between. Sequencing used PBMCs. The V and J genes are TRBV6-1 and TRBJ2-2; D might be TRBD2 (6 bases). The clonotype comes from a woman aged 40 to 50 in good health. Some clones in this sample may be carry-over from other donors' samples. The DNA for the CDR3 is TGTGCCAGCAGTGAGGGGAGGACCGGGGAGCTGTTTTTT. Protein: CASSEGRTGELFF.